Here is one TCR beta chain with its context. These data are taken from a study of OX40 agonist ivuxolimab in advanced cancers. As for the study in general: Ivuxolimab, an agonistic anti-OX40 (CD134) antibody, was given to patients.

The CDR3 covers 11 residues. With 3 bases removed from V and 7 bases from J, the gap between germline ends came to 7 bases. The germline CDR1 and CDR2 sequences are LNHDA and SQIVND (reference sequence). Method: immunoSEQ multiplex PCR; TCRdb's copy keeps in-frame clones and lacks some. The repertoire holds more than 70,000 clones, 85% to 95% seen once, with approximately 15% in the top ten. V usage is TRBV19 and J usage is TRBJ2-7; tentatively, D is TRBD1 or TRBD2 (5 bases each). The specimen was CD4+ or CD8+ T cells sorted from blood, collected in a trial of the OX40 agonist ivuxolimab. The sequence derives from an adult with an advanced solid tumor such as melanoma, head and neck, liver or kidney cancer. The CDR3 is CASSMRGEQYF. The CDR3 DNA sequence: TGTGCCAGTAGTATGAGGGGTGAGCAGTACTTC.